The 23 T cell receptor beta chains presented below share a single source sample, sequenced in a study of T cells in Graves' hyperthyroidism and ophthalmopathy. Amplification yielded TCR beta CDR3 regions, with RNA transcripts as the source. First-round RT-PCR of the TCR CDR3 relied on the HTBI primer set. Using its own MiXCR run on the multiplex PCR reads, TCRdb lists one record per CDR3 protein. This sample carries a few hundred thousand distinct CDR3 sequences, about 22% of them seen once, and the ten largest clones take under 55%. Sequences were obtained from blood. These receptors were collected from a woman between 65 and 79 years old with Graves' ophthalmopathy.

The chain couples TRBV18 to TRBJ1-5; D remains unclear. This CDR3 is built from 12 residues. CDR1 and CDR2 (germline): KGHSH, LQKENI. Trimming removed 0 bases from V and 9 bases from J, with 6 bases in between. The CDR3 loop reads CASSPPSGPQHF. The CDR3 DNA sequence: TGTGCCAGCTCACCACCGAGCGGGCCCCAGCATTTT.

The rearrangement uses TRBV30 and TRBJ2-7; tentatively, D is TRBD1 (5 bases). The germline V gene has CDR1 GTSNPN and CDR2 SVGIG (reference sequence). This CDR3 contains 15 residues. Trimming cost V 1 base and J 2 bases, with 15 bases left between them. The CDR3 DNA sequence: TGTGCCTGGAGTGATAAGGGGCGATGGGCCTACGAGCAGTACTTC. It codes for CAWSDKGRWAYEQYF.

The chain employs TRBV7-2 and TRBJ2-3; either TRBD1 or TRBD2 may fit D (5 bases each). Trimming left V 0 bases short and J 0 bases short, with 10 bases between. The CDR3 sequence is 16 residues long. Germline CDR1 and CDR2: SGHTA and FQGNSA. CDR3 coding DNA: TGTGCCAGCAGCTTAGCCTACAGGACTAGCACAGATACGCAGTATTTT. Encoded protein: CASSLAYRTSTDTQYF.

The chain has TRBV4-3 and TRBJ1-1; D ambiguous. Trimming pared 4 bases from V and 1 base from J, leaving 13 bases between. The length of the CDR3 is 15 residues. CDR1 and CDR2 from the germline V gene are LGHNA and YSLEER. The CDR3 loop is CASSPQGSTNTEAFF. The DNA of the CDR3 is TGCGCCAGCAGCCCTCAAGGTTCGACGAACACTGAAGCTTTCTTT.

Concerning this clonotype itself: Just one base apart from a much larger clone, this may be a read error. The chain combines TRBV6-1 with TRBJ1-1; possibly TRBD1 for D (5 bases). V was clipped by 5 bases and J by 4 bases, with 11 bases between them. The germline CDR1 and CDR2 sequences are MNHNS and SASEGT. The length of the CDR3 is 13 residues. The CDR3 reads CASSKGAITEAFF. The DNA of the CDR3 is TGTGCCAGCAGTAAAGGGGCAATCACTGAAGCTTTCTTT.

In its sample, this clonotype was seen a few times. CDR3 in amino acids: CASSPGSREETQYF. The CDR3 bases are TGTGCCAGCTCACCCGGGAGCCGAGAGGAGACCCAGTACTTC. The chain combines TRBV18 with TRBJ2-5, with D possibly TRBD2 on 6 matching bases. Trimming shortened V by 3 bases and J by 5 bases, and 13 bases separated the two germline ends. The V gene's germline CDR1 is KGHSH and CDR2 LQKENI. The CDR3 covers 14 residues.

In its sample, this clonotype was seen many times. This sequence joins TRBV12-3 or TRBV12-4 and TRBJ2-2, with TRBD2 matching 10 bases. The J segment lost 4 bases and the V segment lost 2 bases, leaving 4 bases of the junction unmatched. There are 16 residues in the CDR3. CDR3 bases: TGTGCCAGCAGTTTACGACTAGCGGGTGGCACCGGGGAGCTGTTTTTT. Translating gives CASSLRLAGGTGELFF.

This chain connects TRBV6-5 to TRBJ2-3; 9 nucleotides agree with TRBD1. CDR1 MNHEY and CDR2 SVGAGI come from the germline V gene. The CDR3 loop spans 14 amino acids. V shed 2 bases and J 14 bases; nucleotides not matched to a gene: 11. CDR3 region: CASSYRPGTGNSYF. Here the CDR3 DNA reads TGTGCCAGCAGTTACCGCCCCGGGACAGGGAATTCGTATTTT.

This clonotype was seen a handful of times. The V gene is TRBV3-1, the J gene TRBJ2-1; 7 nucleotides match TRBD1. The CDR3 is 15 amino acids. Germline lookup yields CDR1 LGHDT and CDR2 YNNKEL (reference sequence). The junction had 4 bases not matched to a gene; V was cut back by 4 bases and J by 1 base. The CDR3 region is CASSRQGRSYNEQFF. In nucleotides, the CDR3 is TGTGCCAGCAGCCGACAGGGTAGGTCCTACAATGAGCAGTTCTTC.

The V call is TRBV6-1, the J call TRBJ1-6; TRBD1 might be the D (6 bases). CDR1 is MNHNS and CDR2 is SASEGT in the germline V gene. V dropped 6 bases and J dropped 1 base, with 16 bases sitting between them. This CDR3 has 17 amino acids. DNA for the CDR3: TGTGCCAGCAGGGGCGAACAGGGATCTTCCTATAATTCACCCCTCCACTTT. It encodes CASRGEQGSSYNSPLHF.

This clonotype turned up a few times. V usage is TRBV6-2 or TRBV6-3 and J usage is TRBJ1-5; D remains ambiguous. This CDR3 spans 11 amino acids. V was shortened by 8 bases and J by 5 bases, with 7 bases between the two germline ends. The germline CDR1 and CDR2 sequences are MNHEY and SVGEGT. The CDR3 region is CASGDDQPQHF. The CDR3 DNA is TGTGCCAGCGGGGATGATCAGCCCCAGCATTTT.

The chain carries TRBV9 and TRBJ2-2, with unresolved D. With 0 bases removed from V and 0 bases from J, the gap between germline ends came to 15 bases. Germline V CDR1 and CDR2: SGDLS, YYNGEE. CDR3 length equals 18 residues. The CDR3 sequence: CASSVAPLKPPNTGELFF. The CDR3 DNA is TGTGCCAGCAGCGTAGCACCGCTTAAACCCCCGAACACCGGGGAGCTGTTTTTT.

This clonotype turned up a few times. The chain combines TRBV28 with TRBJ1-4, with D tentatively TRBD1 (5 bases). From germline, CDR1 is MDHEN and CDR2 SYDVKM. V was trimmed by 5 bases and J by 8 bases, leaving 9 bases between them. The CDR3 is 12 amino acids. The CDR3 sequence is CASSDSEEKLFF. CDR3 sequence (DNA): TGTGCCAGCAGTGACAGCGAGGAAAAACTGTTTTTT.

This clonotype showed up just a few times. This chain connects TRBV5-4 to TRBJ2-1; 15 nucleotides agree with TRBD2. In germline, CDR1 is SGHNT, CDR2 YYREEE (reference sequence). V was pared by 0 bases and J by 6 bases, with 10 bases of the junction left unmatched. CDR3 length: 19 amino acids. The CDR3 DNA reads TGTGCCAGCAGCTTGGTGATAGGACTAGCGGGAGGGGCGGGCAATGAGCAGTTCTTC. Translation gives CASSLVIGLAGGAGNEQFF.

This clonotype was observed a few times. DNA of the CDR3: TGTGCCAGCAGACCAACCGGGGGACACCCGCTTGTTAACGAGCAGTACTTC. Residues: CASRPTGGHPLVNEQYF. The rearrangement links TRBV7-9 to TRBJ2-7; the D call may be TRBD1 or TRBD2 (6 bases each). With 6 bases removed from V and 5 bases from J, the gap between germline ends came to 26 bases. The CDR3 runs 17 residues. CDR1 and CDR2 (germline): SEHNR, FQNEAQ (reference sequence).

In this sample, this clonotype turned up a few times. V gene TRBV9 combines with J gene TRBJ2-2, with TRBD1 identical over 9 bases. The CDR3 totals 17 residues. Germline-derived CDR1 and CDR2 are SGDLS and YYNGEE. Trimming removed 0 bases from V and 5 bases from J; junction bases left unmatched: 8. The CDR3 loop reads CASSVGEGTGRTGELFF. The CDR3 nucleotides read TGTGCCAGCAGCGTAGGAGAAGGGACAGGGAGAACCGGGGAGCTGTTTTTT. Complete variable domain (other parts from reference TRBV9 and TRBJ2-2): DSGVTQTPKHLITATGQRVTLRCSPRSGDLSVYWYQQSLDQGLQFLIQYYNGEERAKGNILERFSAQQFPDLHSELNLSSLELGDSALYFCASSVGEGTGRTGELFFGEGSRLTVL.

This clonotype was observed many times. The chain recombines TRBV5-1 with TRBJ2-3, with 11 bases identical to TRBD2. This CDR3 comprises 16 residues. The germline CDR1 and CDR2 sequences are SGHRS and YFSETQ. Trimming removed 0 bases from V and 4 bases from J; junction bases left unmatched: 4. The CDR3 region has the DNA TGCGCCAGCAGCTTGGCTACTAGCGGGAGAGCAGATACGCAGTATTTT. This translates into CASSLATSGRADTQYF.

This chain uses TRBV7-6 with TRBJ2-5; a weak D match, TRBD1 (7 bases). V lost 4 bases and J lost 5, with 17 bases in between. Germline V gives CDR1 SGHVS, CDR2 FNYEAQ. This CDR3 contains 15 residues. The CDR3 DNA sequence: TGTGCCAGCAGCTCCTCGACAGGGCGGGGCGAGACCCAGTACTTC. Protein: CASSSSTGRGETQYF.

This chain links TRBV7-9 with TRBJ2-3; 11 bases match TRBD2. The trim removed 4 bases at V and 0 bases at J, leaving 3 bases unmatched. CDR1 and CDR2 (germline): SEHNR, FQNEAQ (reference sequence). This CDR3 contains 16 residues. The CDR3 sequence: CASSSTSGGSTDTQYF. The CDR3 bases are TGTGCCAGCAGCTCCACTAGCGGGGGTAGCACAGATACGCAGTATTTT. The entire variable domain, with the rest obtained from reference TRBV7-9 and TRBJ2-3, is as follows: DTGVSQNPRHKITKRGQNVTFRCDPISEHNRLYWYRQTLGQGPEFLTYFQNEAQLEKSRLLSDRFSAERPKGSFSTLEIQRTEQGDSAMYLCASSSTSGGSTDTQYFGPGTRLTVL.

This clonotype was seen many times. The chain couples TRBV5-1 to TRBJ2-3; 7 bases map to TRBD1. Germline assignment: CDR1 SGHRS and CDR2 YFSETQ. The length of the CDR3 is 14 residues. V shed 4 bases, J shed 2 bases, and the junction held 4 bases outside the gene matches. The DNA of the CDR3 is TGCGCCAGCAGCCCGGACAGGAACACAGATACGCAGTATTTT. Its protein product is CASSPDRNTDTQYF.

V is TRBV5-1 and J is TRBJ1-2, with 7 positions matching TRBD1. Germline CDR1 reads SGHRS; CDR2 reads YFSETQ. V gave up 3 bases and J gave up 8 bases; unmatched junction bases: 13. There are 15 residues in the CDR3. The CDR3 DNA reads TGCGCCAGCAGCTCCGGCCCGGGACAGAGGCTCGGCTACACCTTC. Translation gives CASSSGPGQRLGYTF.

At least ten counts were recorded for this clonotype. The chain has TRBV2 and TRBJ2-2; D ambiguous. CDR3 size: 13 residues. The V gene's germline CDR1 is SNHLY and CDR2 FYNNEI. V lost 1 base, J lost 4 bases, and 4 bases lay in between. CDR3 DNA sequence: TGTGCCAGCAGTGAAGGACTCACCGGGGAGCTGTTTTTT. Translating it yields CASSEGLTGELFF.

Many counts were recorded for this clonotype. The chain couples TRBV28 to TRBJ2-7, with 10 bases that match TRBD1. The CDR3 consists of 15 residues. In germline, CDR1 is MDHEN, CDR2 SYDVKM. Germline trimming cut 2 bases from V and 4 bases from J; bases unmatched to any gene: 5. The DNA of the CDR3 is TGTGCCAGCAGTTTACCCGGGACAGGGGCTTACGAGCAGTACTTC. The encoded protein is CASSLPGTGAYEQYF.